This T cell receptor (beta chain) derives from a study of T cells in Graves' hyperthyroidism and ophthalmopathy. Authors of the study amplified TCR beta CDR3 regions from RNA transcripts. Initially, a first-round RT-PCR of the TCR CDR3 employed the HTBI primer set. In TCRdb, the multiplex PCR reads were re-called with MiXCR into one record per CDR3 protein. Of a few hundred thousand distinct CDR3 sequences in the sample, nearly 15% were seen once. Findings and caveats of the study: Patients with ophthalmopathy were separated from those with stable hyperthyroidism by a 13 V-J model. Ophthalmopathy was identified by the model a median roughly 6.5 months ahead of onset. Most thyroid clonotypes expanded above 0.001 were also detected in blood.

In its sample, this clonotype was seen a few times. As yet, its antigen is unknown. These patients, aged 18 to 65, had recently diagnosed hyperthyroidism lasting under 2 months. The CDR3 is 14 amino acids. The trim removed 3 bases at V and 7 bases at J, leaving 8 bases unmatched. Per germline, CDR1 MDHEN and CDR2 SYDVKM. This clonotype was sampled from a woman aged 50 to 60 with Graves' hyperthyroidism that later progressed to Graves' ophthalmopathy. Sequencing was carried out using blood. The chain joins TRBV28 to TRBJ2-5, with 7 bases fitting TRBD1. CDR3 region: CASSFFDRAGTQYF. Here the CDR3 DNA reads TGTGCCAGCAGTTTCTTTGACAGGGCGGGGACCCAGTACTTC.